The next 7 T cell receptor beta chains were all read from a single sample in a study of blood T cell repertoires in COVID-19. Clones were read by immunoSEQ multiplex PCR, and TCRdb kept only the in-frame ones, dropping some. Among 130,000 to 150,000 clones, 75% to 90% were seen once, and the ten largest hold about 1.7%. What was sequenced was peripheral blood. Receptors were obtained from a woman aged 45-59 years with acute or convalescent COVID-19.

The rearrangement uses TRBV7-3 and TRBJ2-2; 9 bases line up with TRBD2. This CDR3 has 16 residues. The germline V gene has CDR1 SGHTA and CDR2 FQGTGA. The V segment lost 1 base and the J segment 7 bases; nucleotides outside the gene matches: 7. The CDR3 loop reads CASSLNVAGVGGELFF. The CDR3 region has the DNA TGTGCCAGCAGCTTAAATGTAGCGGGAGTGGGCGGGGAGCTGTTTTTT.

This chain connects TRBV7-6 to TRBJ2-7; 7 positions agree with TRBD1. V gave up 2 bases and J gave up 2 bases; unmatched junction bases: 9. CDR1 and CDR2 from the germline V gene are SGHVS and FNYEAQ. The CDR3 runs to 16 residues. CDR3 coding DNA: TGTGCCAGCAGCTTAAGGGGTCGGGGACAGACCTACGAGCAGTACTTC. Its protein is CASSLRGRGQTYEQYF.

V usage is TRBV18 and J usage is TRBJ2-7, with unresolved D. With 0 bases removed from V and 6 bases from J, the gap between germline ends came to 9 bases. From germline, CDR1 is KGHSH and CDR2 LQKENI. The CDR3 is 13 amino acids. CDR3 DNA: TGTGCCAGCTCACCACCGAACGAGAGCGAGCAGTACTTC. It is translated as CASSPPNESEQYF.

The chain links TRBV28 to TRBJ1-2; D remains unclear. The CDR3 sequence is 13 residues long. The V and J ends lost 1 base and 4 bases respectively, with 7 bases between them. CDR1 MDHEN and CDR2 SYDVKM come from the germline V gene. The CDR3 nucleotides read TGTGCCAGCAGTTTATTCAGTGGCTATGGCTACACCTTC. This sequence encodes CASSLFSGYGYTF.

The V gene is TRBV7-9, the J gene TRBJ1-1, with D perhaps matching TRBD1 (6 bases). V lost 3 bases and J 6 bases, leaving 8 bases between the germline ends. The CDR3 has 12 residues. Germline V gene sequence: CDR1 SEHNR, CDR2 FQNEAQ (reference sequence). The chain's CDR3 is CASSLGGPEAFF. DNA of the CDR3: TGTGCCAGCAGCTTGGGGGGGCCTGAAGCTTTCTTT.

The CDR3 sequence: CASSQDRQGYEQYF. The CDR3 coding sequence is TGTGCCAGCAGCCAAGACAGACAGGGCTACGAGCAGTACTTC. The chain carries TRBV4-2 and TRBJ2-7; 7 bases align to TRBD1. The CDR3 is 14 amino acids. Germline V gene data show CDR1 as LGHNA and CDR2 as YNFKEQ. Trimming removed 0 bases from V and 3 bases from J; junction bases left unmatched: 2.

This chain uses TRBV10-3 with TRBJ2-2, with TRBD2 identical over 13 bases. Germline CDR1 ENHRY, CDR2 SYGVKD. This CDR3 region has 16 residues. The V segment lost 5 bases and the J segment 5 bases; nucleotides outside the gene matches: 5. CDR3 sequence reads: CAISSSTSGGTGELFF. The CDR3 DNA sequence: TGTGCCATCAGTTCTTCGACTAGCGGGGGGACCGGGGAGCTGTTTTTT.